Listed here are 20 T cell receptor beta chains from one sample, sequenced in a study of blood T cells in healthy people across ages. Through a sample-barcoded 5' primer and a J-beta primer mix, a second PCR was run for roughly 7 to 11 cycles. TCRdb reprocessed the 5' RACE reads with MiXCR, giving one entry per CDR3 protein. The sample records hundreds of thousands of distinct CDR3 sequences, approximately 48% being singletons. The material sequenced was blood. The receptors stem from a man in his sixties in good health.

The chain combines TRBV20-1 with TRBJ2-4; D is perhaps TRBD2 (6 bases). The V end lost 7 bases, the J end lost 3 bases, and 22 bases lay between the germline ends. The CDR3 is 16 amino acids. Germline CDR1 DFQATT, CDR2 SNEGSKA (reference sequence). CDR3 nucleotides: TGCAGTGTCGGGCGGGGATTCTCCTCCGGCAAAAACATTCAGTACTTC. Translated: CSVGRGFSSGKNIQYF.

This chain joins TRBV28 and TRBJ2-7; D is uncertain. The CDR3 contains 15 residues. The V gene's germline CDR1 is MDHEN and CDR2 SYDVKM. Trimming pared 5 bases from V and 6 bases from J, leaving 20 bases between. CDR3 sequence reads: CASSPQHLLRAEQYF. CDR3 nucleotide sequence: TGTGCCAGCAGTCCCCAGCACCTCCTTCGAGCCGAGCAGTACTTC.

The CDR3 sequence: CASSRQDLTDTQYF. For the CDR3, the DNA is TGTGCCAGCAGCCGACAGGATCTTACAGATACGCAGTATTTT. The V and J genes are TRBV5-4 and TRBJ2-3; maybe TRBD1 (6 bases). The V gene's germline CDR1 is SGHNT and CDR2 YYREEE (reference sequence). V was cut by 4 bases and J by 3 bases, with 12 bases left in between. The CDR3 extends over 14 amino acids.

In its sample, this clonotype was seen once. V usage is TRBV5-1 and J usage is TRBJ1-1, with 7 bases matching TRBD1. Trimming removed 4 bases from V and 0 bases from J; junction bases left unmatched: 3. Germline CDR1 SGHRS, CDR2 YFSETQ. This CDR3 is built from 14 residues. The chain's CDR3 is CASSTDRLNTEAFF. DNA for the CDR3: TGCGCCAGCAGCACGGACAGGCTGAACACTGAAGCTTTCTTT.

The chain combines TRBV11-2 with TRBJ2-7; tentatively, D is TRBD1 (7 bases). Trimming removed 1 base from V and 8 bases from J, with 21 bases in between. Per the germline V gene, CDR1 is SGHAT and CDR2 is FQNNGV. The length of the CDR3 is 16 residues. CDR3 sequence (DNA): TGTGCCAGCAGCTTAGGACAGGGCATGGGGGGTGCCCAGCAGTACTTC. It yields the protein CASSLGQGMGGAQQYF.

This clonotype came up once. This sequence joins TRBV12-3 or TRBV12-4 and TRBJ1-1, with D perhaps matching TRBD1 (5 bases). The CDR3 contains 14 residues. Trimming removed 1 base at V and 5 bases at J, with 11 bases between. For the CDR3, the DNA is TGTGCCAGCAGTTTAGATCAGGGTGGGACTGAAGCTTTCTTT. Its protein is CASSLDQGGTEAFF.

Ten or more counts support this clonotype. This chain joins TRBV7-3 and TRBJ2-5, with 8 positions matching TRBD2. CDR1 and CDR2 (germline): SGHTA, FQGTGA. This CDR3 has 15 amino acids. V trimming: 5 bases; J trimming: 2 bases; junction bases outside the gene matches: 7. The CDR3 nucleotides read TGTGCCAGCAGCAGAAGCGGGGGACTTCAAGAGACCCAGTACTTC. It encodes CASSRSGGLQETQYF.

This clonotype occurred a few times. The chain employs TRBV6-2 or TRBV6-3 and TRBJ2-5, with 13 bases matching TRBD2. The V and J ends lost 5 bases and 11 bases, in that order; junction bases with no gene match: 11. CDR1 and CDR2 (germline): MNHEY, SVGEGT. This CDR3 comprises 15 residues. The CDR3 bases are TGTGCCAGCAGTCTGGGGACTAGCGGGGTCAATGAGCAGTACTTC. Its protein is CASSLGTSGVNEQYF.

This clonotype occurred a few times. CDR3 nucleotides: TGTGCCAGCAGCCGAAGGACAGCTAACTATGGCTACACCTTC. Residues: CASSRRTANYGYTF. This chain joins TRBV3-1 and TRBJ1-2, with a tentative D call TRBD1 (6 bases). Per the germline V gene, CDR1 is LGHDT and CDR2 is YNNKEL (reference sequence). The CDR3 is made up of 14 amino acids. V dropped 4 bases and J dropped 0 bases, with 9 bases sitting between them.

This clonotype appeared many times. The gene calls are TRBV9 and TRBJ2-1; 8 bases agree with TRBD1. The CDR3 is 15 amino acids. In germline, CDR1 is SGDLS, CDR2 YYNGEE. Trimming at V came to 3 bases and at J to 4 bases, leaving 6 bases not matched to a gene. CDR3 in DNA: TGTGCCAGCAGCGGCCGGGACAGGCAATACAATGAGCAGTTCTTC. Its protein is CASSGRDRQYNEQFF.

This clonotype was detected a few times. This CDR3 reads CAISTYQETQYF. CDR3 DNA: TGTGCCATCAGTACGTACCAAGAGACCCAGTACTTC. The chain couples TRBV10-3 to TRBJ2-5, with D uncertain. This CDR3 region has 12 residues. Germline V gene data show CDR1 as ENHRY and CDR2 as SYGVKD. V lost 5 bases, J lost 0 bases, and 4 bases lay in between.

This clonotype was counted a few times. V gene TRBV10-3 combines with J gene TRBJ1-5, with 7 bases that match TRBD1. Germline V gene data show CDR1 as ENHRY and CDR2 as SYGVKD. Losses at the gene ends were 11 bases for V and 3 bases for J; bases not matched to a gene: 4. CDR3 length equals 12 residues. CDR3 sequence: CAVGQDNQPQHF. The CDR3 nucleotides read TGTGCCGTCGGACAGGACAATCAGCCCCAGCATTTT.

The chain employs TRBV18 and TRBJ2-1; D possibly corresponds to TRBD2 (5 bases). The CDR3 is 11 amino acids. Germline V gives CDR1 KGHSH, CDR2 LQKENI. The germline V and J ends were trimmed by 5 bases and 15 bases, with 14 bases remaining between them. This CDR3 is CASSLKDSWFF. As DNA, the CDR3 is TGTGCCAGCTCATTAAAGGACTCTTGGTTCTTC. The complete variable domain, with remaining parts taken from reference TRBV18 and TRBJ2-1, reads NAGVMQNPRHLVRRRGQEARLRCSPMKGHSHVYWYRQLPEEGLKFMVYLQKENIIDESGMPKERFSAEFPKEGPSILRIQQVVRGDSAAYFCASSLKDSWFFGPGTRLTVL.

This clonotype was counted between two and nine times. J is TRBJ1-5 and V is TRBV12-3 or TRBV12-4, with D unresolved. The CDR3 extends over 15 amino acids. V lost 6 bases and J 0 bases, leaving 12 bases between the germline ends. In nucleotides, the CDR3 is TGTGCCAGCAGCCGAGACATGTATAGCAATCAGCCCCAGCATTTT. It is translated as CASSRDMYSNQPQHF.

The chain carries TRBV28 and TRBJ2-7; 13 bases are shared with TRBD2. Germline assignment: CDR1 MDHEN and CDR2 SYDVKM. The CDR3 totals 18 residues. Losses at the gene ends were 3 bases for V and 2 bases for J; bases not matched to a gene: 10. Written as DNA, the CDR3 is TGTGCCAGCAGTTTCCCCCTCAGACTAGCGGGGGGCCCCTACGAGCAGTACTTC. Amino acids: CASSFPLRLAGGPYEQYF.

V gene TRBV20-1 combines with J gene TRBJ2-1, with TRBD2 identical over 16 bases. After removal of 0 bases from V and 15 bases from J, the junction contained 5 bases not matched to a gene. CDR1 and CDR2 (germline): DFQATT, SNEGSKA (reference sequence). The CDR3 is 14 amino acids. The CDR3: CSAREGTSGGAMFF. The CDR3 bases are TGCAGTGCTAGAGAGGGGACTAGCGGGGGGGCTATGTTCTTC.

The V gene is TRBV6-5, the J gene TRBJ2-3, with a tentative D call TRBD1 (7 bases). The germline V gene has CDR1 MNHEY and CDR2 SVGAGI. This CDR3 spans 16 amino acids. V lost 7 bases and J 0 bases, leaving 17 bases between the germline ends. CDR3 sequence: CASKLTGDSSTDTQYF. Written as DNA, the CDR3 is TGTGCCAGCAAACTAACAGGGGACTCTAGCACAGATACGCAGTATTTT.

DNA of the CDR3: TGTGCCAGCAGTGATGGGGGAACGGCAGTCAAAAACATTCAGTACTTC. Encoded protein: CASSDGGTAVKNIQYF. This chain connects TRBV2 to TRBJ2-4; D tentatively reads TRBD1 or TRBD2 (5 bases each). Per germline, CDR1 SNHLY and CDR2 FYNNEI. V gave up 3 bases and J gave up 3 bases, with 15 bases separating them. The CDR3 contains 16 residues.

The sample holds a few counts of this clonotype. The J gene is TRBJ2-1, the V gene TRBV6-6, with a weak D call TRBD1 (6 bases). V dropped 8 bases and J dropped 4 bases, with 12 bases sitting between them. The CDR3 totals 13 residues. Germline V gene lookup returns CDR1 MNHNY and CDR2 SVGAGI (reference sequence). The CDR3 region has the DNA TGTGCCAGCGGGCGGACAGTATACAATGAGCAGTTCTTC. This codes for CASGRTVYNEQFF.

The DNA of the CDR3 is TGTGCTAGTGGTTTTACCGATGAGCAGTTCTTC. Its protein product is CASGFTDEQFF. The V gene is TRBV12-5, the J gene TRBJ2-1, with D unresolved. Germline V gene data show CDR1 as LGHNT and CDR2 as FRNRAP. V lost 3 bases and J lost 8, with 5 bases in between. The CDR3 is 11 residues long.